This T cell receptor (beta chain) was identified during a study of cytomegalovirus exposure and HLA in healthy donors. Study-wide results and limits: It was taken for granted in presence/absence analyses that sequencing depth across donors was roughly uniform. V- and J-gene trimming of TCR beta was linked (in a later analysis) to a missense DCLRE1C variant. In a later analysis, several top co-occurrence clusters appeared linked to parvovirus B19, influenza, CMV and Epstein-Barr virus.

The PCR made use of 60 Vbeta and 13 Jbeta primers. As handled by the study authors: There were around 78 million unique TCR beta chains by a later count, and about 12 million of them were shared. Profiled with immunoSEQ multiplex PCR; TCRdb holds only in-frame clones, not every one. V, J and clone size are taken as reported in that table, and D and trimming were inferred from the DNA itself. Here the sample spans about 100,000 clones, 82% being singletons. As concerns this clone: The target antigen is unknown.

This TCR came from a young man in good health and CMV-seropositive. Input material: PBMCs.

The CDR3 region has the DNA TGTGCCAGCAGCCTCAGACTAGCGGGGGTAACCGGGGAGCTGTTTTTT. The encoded protein is CASSLRLAGVTGELFF. V usage is TRBV7-3 and J usage is TRBJ2-2; TRBD2 aligns across 12 bases. Per germline, CDR1 SGHTA and CDR2 FQGTGA. The CDR3 extends over 16 amino acids. Germline trimming cut 5 bases from V and 5 bases from J; bases unmatched to any gene: 6.